This T cell receptor (beta chain) was observed in a study of blood T cells in healthy people across ages. Germline loops: CDR1 SGDLS, CDR2 YYNGEE. V was shortened by 0 bases and J by 6 bases, with 10 bases between the two germline ends. CDR3 length: 14 amino acids. Next came a second PCR, run for about 7 to 12 cycles, which used a sample-barcoded 5' primer along with a J-beta primer mix. Using its own MiXCR run on the 5' RACE reads, TCRdb lists one record per CDR3 protein. The profile shows about 570,000 distinct CDR3 sequences, 27% of them singletons. Sample: blood. The clonotype originates from a woman between 70 and 85 years old in good health. V usage is TRBV9 and J usage is TRBJ2-1; no reliable D call. CDR3 protein: CASSVVGSTNEQFF. CDR3 in DNA: TGTGCCAGCAGCGTAGTAGGAAGCACCAATGAGCAGTTCTTC.